The next 27 T cell receptor beta chains were all read from a single sample in a study of cytomegalovirus exposure and HLA in healthy donors. Clones were sequenced by immunoSEQ multiplex PCR, and TCRdb holds only the in-frame ones, with some missing. The sample consists of approximately 300,000 clones, 75% to 90% of them appearing once. Source material: PBMCs. The receptor source for this set is a woman in her 30s in good health and CMV-seropositive.

The chain has TRBV15 and TRBJ2-7, with D perhaps given as TRBD1 or TRBD2 (6 bases each). V dropped 0 bases and J dropped 4 bases, with 19 bases sitting between them. This CDR3 has 17 residues. The germline CDR1 and CDR2 sequences are LNHNV and YYDKDF (reference sequence). CDR3 in DNA: TGTGCCACCAGCAGAGATAGTTCGTTGACAGGACTATACGAGCAGTACTTC. Translating it yields CATSRDSSLTGLYEQYF.

This clone occurred a few times. The chain recombines TRBV30 with TRBJ2-5, with TRBD2 identical over 11 bases. Germline V gene data show CDR1 as GTSNPN and CDR2 as SVGIG (reference sequence). The V segment lost 7 bases and the J segment 0 bases; nucleotides outside the gene matches: 10. There are 16 residues in the CDR3. CDR3 in amino acids: CALYQWTSGYQETQYF. As DNA, the CDR3 is TGTGCCTTATACCAATGGACTAGCGGGTACCAAGAGACCCAGTACTTC.

A few counts support this clone. The chain joins TRBV2 to TRBJ2-2; D possibly corresponds to TRBD2 (6 bases). The CDR3 runs to 14 residues. With 7 bases removed from V and 1 base from J, the gap between germline ends came to 10 bases. Germline V gene data show CDR1 as SNHLY and CDR2 as FYNNEI. The CDR3 region has the DNA TGTGCCAGCAAGCCTAGCGAGAACACCGGGGAGCTGTTTTTT. This codes for CASKPSENTGELFF.

This chain links TRBV28 with TRBJ2-7; 7 nucleotides agree with TRBD2. This CDR3 has 15 amino acids. The ends lost 6 bases at V and 3 bases at J; junction bases unmatched: 11. Germline loops: CDR1 MDHEN, CDR2 SYDVKM. CDR3 nucleotide sequence: TGTGCCAGCAGCAACCGAGCGGGACGATACTACGAGCAGTACTTC. It specifies CASSNRAGRYYEQYF.

CDR3 sequence (DNA): TGTGCCAGCAACGACAGGCCCCGGATGGAAAAACTGTTTTTT. This codes for CASNDRPRMEKLFF. The chain uses TRBV6-5 and TRBJ1-4; TRBD1 might be the D (6 bases). Trimming took 7 bases from V and 8 from J, leaving 17 bases between them. Germline-derived CDR1 and CDR2 are MNHEY and SVGAGI. The CDR3 extends over 14 amino acids.

The chain has TRBV29-1 and TRBJ2-2; D not certain. V lost 1 base to trimming and J lost 5 bases, with 11 bases between them. This CDR3 spans 14 amino acids. Germline lookup yields CDR1 SQVTM and CDR2 ANQGSEA. The CDR3 sequence: CSVEGGRRTGELFF. Here the CDR3 DNA reads TGCAGCGTTGAAGGAGGTCGCAGGACCGGGGAGCTGTTTTTT.

The chain has TRBV4-2 and TRBJ2-3; 10 bases align to TRBD2. CDR1 is LGHNA, CDR2 YNFKEQ, per germline. J lost 0 bases, V lost 0 bases, and 6 bases had no gene match. CDR3 length: 18 amino acids. DNA for the CDR3: TGTGCCAGCAGCCAAGATTTAAGGACTAGCGGCAGCACAGATACGCAGTATTTT. Translating gives CASSQDLRTSGSTDTQYF.

The V gene is TRBV5-5, the J gene TRBJ2-3, with 9 bases lining up with TRBD1. This CDR3 is built from 14 residues. Looked up from germline, CDR1 is SGHKS and CDR2 is YYEKEE (reference sequence). J lost 8 bases, V lost 4 bases, and 8 bases had no gene match. Here the CDR3 reads CASSPDPDRGTQYF. CDR3 DNA sequence: TGTGCCAGCAGCCCAGACCCGGACAGGGGTACGCAGTATTTT.

The gene calls are TRBV27 and TRBJ2-1, with 9 nucleotides matching TRBD2. Germline V gene lookup returns CDR1 MNHEY and CDR2 SMNVEV (reference sequence). The CDR3 is made up of 15 amino acids. V was pared by 7 bases and J by 6 bases, with 10 bases of the junction left unmatched. The CDR3 protein is CASTKRGEVPNEQFF. The CDR3 DNA is TGTGCCAGCACTAAGCGGGGGGAGGTCCCCAATGAGCAGTTCTTC.

The rearrangement joins TRBV5-6 to TRBJ2-7; D is ambiguous. The length of the CDR3 is 16 residues. Looked up from germline, CDR1 is SGHDT and CDR2 is YYEEEE. With 0 bases removed from V and 3 bases from J, the gap between germline ends came to 16 bases. The CDR3 DNA is TGTGCCAGCAGCTTGGAAGGCGGCAGGTTAAACTACGAGCAGTACTTC. Translated: CASSLEGGRLNYEQYF.

The chain employs TRBV10-3 and TRBJ1-1, with 7 bases that match TRBD1. CDR3 length: 16 amino acids. Germline CDR1 ENHRY, CDR2 SYGVKD. V lost 2 bases to trimming and J lost 3 bases; unmatched junction nucleotides: 9. The CDR3 DNA is TGTGCCATCAGTGAGCTCTCATTAGGGGGCGACACTGAAGCTTTCTTT. It codes for CAISELSLGGDTEAFF.

This clone was recorded a few times. V gene TRBV6-4 combines with J gene TRBJ2-6, with a weak D call TRBD1 (5 bases). Germline V gene data show CDR1 as MRHNA and CDR2 as SNTAGT. The CDR3 is 15 amino acids. V was cut by 0 bases and J by 3 bases, with 6 bases left in between. As DNA, the CDR3 is TGTGCCAGCAGTGACTCGCAGGGTGGGGCCAACGTCCTGACTTTC. Its protein product is CASSDSQGGANVLTF.

This chain connects TRBV7-3 to TRBJ2-3, with TRBD2 identical over 10 bases. The germline V gene encodes CDR1 SGHTA and CDR2 FQGTGA. CDR3 length equals 18 residues. Trimming took 1 base from V and 2 from J; bases not matched to a gene: 9. The CDR3, as DNA: TGTGCCAGCAGCTTAATAGGGGCTAGCGGGAGCGTCACAGATACGCAGTATTTT. Its translation: CASSLIGASGSVTDTQYF.

The chain combines TRBV27 with TRBJ2-7, with D perhaps matching TRBD2 (6 bases). Trimming shortened V by 6 bases and J by 3 bases, and 18 bases separated the two germline ends. Germline V gene sequence: CDR1 MNHEY, CDR2 SMNVEV (reference sequence). This CDR3 has 15 amino acids. The CDR3, as DNA: TGTGCCAGCAGCCCTGCCGGACGGACTAACTACGAGCAGTACTTC. Translating gives CASSPAGRTNYEQYF.

Only one count was recorded for this clone. The chain couples TRBV5-4 to TRBJ1-6, with 9 bases identical to TRBD1. Germline lookup yields CDR1 SGHNT and CDR2 YYREEE (reference sequence). V lost 3 bases, J lost 10 bases, and 8 bases stayed unmatched. The CDR3 is made up of 15 amino acids. CDR3 DNA sequence: TGTGCCAGCAGCTCCCTTACAGGGGGCGAATCACCCCTCCACTTT. As protein: CASSSLTGGESPLHF.

The table lists this clone with a few counts. The chain uses TRBV28 and TRBJ1-2, with 8 nucleotides matching TRBD1. CDR3 length equals 13 residues. Losses at the gene ends were 6 bases for V and 2 bases for J; bases not matched to a gene: 2. Per the germline V gene, CDR1 is MDHEN and CDR2 is SYDVKM. CDR3 nucleotides: TGTGCCAGCAGGAGGACAGGGAACTATGGCTACACCTTC. Amino acid sequence: CASRRTGNYGYTF.

The CDR3 DNA reads as TGTGCCAGCAGTAGTGCGGGTATCACGGATTCACCCCTCCACTTT. This translates into CASSSAGITDSPLHF. J is TRBJ1-6 and V is TRBV28; D is undetermined. Germline CDR1 MDHEN, CDR2 SYDVKM. With 5 bases removed from V and 8 bases from J, the gap between germline ends came to 16 bases. The CDR3 length is 15 residues. Looking up the rest from reference TRBV28 and TRBJ1-6 gives the full variable domain: DVKVTQSSRYLVKRTGEKVFLECVQDMDHENMFWYRQDPGLGLRLIYFSYDVKMKEKGDIPEGYSVSREKKERFSLILESASTNQTSMYLCASSSAGITDSPLHFGNGTRLTVT.

This clone was seen just once. J is TRBJ2-3 and V is TRBV27, with D tentatively TRBD2 (6 bases). V was shortened by 8 bases and J by 2 bases, with 11 bases between the two germline ends. CDR1 and CDR2 (germline): MNHEY, SMNVEV (reference sequence). The CDR3 spans 13 residues. The CDR3 region is CASSRGSTDTQYF. In DNA form, the CDR3 reads TGTGCCAGCTCTCGGGGGTCCACAGATACGCAGTATTTT.

The chain combines TRBV4-2 with TRBJ1-2; 7 nucleotides line up with TRBD1. The CDR3 runs 14 residues. Germline V CDR1 and CDR2: LGHNA, YNFKEQ. After removal of 4 bases from V and 4 bases from J, the junction contained 6 bases not matched to a gene. Here the CDR3 DNA reads TGTGCCAGCAGCCGGGACAGCGAGAGCTATGGCTACACCTTC. It specifies CASSRDSESYGYTF.

In its sample, this clone was seen a few times. This chain connects TRBV28 to TRBJ1-1, with D hard to call. Germline loops: CDR1 MDHEN, CDR2 SYDVKM. The CDR3 is 10 amino acids. V lost 10 bases and J lost 3, with 6 bases in between. The CDR3 bases are TGTGCCACCCGGGACACTGAAGCTTTCTTT. Translation gives CATRDTEAFF.

The genes are TRBV2 and TRBJ2-7; the D gene could be TRBD1 or TRBD2 (5 bases each). The CDR3 extends over 15 amino acids. Germline V gene data show CDR1 as SNHLY and CDR2 as FYNNEI. V lost 2 bases, J lost 3 bases, and 14 bases lay in between. This chain's CDR3 is CASSELGPRGYEQYF. Here the CDR3 DNA reads TGTGCCAGCAGTGAATTAGGGCCGAGGGGCTACGAGCAGTACTTC. Full variable domain (remainder filled in from reference TRBV2 and TRBJ2-7): EPEVTQTPSHQVTQMGQEVILRCVPISNHLYFYWYRQILGQKVEFLVSFYNNEISEKSEIFDDQFSVERPDGSNFTLKIRSTKLEDSAMYFCASSELGPRGYEQYFGPGTRLTVT.

V and J are TRBV27 and TRBJ2-1; D not resolved. Germline-derived CDR1 and CDR2 are MNHEY and SMNVEV (reference sequence). This CDR3 has 14 residues. V lost 2 bases and J 4 bases, leaving 9 bases between the germline ends. CDR3 protein: CASSLGSDYNEQFF. As DNA, the CDR3 is TGTGCCAGCAGTTTAGGTTCGGATTACAATGAGCAGTTCTTC.

The chain links TRBV6-1 to TRBJ2-4, with D tentatively TRBD1 or TRBD2 (5 bases each). Trimming took 8 bases from V and 1 from J, leaving 12 bases between them. CDR1 is MNHNS, CDR2 SASEGT, per germline. The CDR3 has 14 amino acids. The CDR3 sequence: CASVEGPAKNIQYF. The CDR3 DNA is TGTGCCAGCGTAGAGGGACCCGCCAAAAACATTCAGTACTTC.

The rearrangement joins TRBV6-1 to TRBJ2-1; maybe TRBD1 (6 bases). Germline V gives CDR1 MNHNS, CDR2 SASEGT. With 2 bases removed from V and 4 bases from J, the gap between germline ends came to 15 bases. This CDR3 has 16 residues. The DNA of the CDR3 is TGTGCCAGCAGTGAAATGGAAGGACAGAAATACAATGAGCAGTTCTTC. Protein product: CASSEMEGQKYNEQFF.

The chain uses TRBV25-1 and TRBJ2-7, with TRBD1 identical over 7 bases. The trim removed 5 bases at V and 2 bases at J, leaving 6 bases unmatched. From germline, CDR1 is MGHDK and CDR2 SYGVNS. The CDR3 spans 14 residues. Here the CDR3 DNA reads TGTGCCAGCAGTCATGACAGGGCAGCCTACGAGCAGTACTTC. It yields the protein CASSHDRAAYEQYF.

The chain recombines TRBV7-8 with TRBJ2-1; D uncertain. With 2 bases removed from V and 4 bases from J, the gap between germline ends came to 12 bases. The germline V gene encodes CDR1 SGHVS and CDR2 FQNEAQ. CDR3 length equals 15 residues. CDR3 amino acids: CASSLPPQNYNEQFF. The CDR3 bases are TGTGCCAGCAGCTTACCACCACAAAATTACAATGAGCAGTTCTTC.

The chain links TRBV11-1 to TRBJ2-7; D remains unclear. V lost 5 bases, J lost 7 bases, and 12 bases lay in between. This CDR3 has 12 amino acids. Per the germline V gene, CDR1 is SGHAT and CDR2 is FQDESV (reference sequence). The CDR3 region has the DNA TGTGCCAGCAGCCTACTCCGTGGGGAGCAGTACTTC. Translated: CASSLLRGEQYF.